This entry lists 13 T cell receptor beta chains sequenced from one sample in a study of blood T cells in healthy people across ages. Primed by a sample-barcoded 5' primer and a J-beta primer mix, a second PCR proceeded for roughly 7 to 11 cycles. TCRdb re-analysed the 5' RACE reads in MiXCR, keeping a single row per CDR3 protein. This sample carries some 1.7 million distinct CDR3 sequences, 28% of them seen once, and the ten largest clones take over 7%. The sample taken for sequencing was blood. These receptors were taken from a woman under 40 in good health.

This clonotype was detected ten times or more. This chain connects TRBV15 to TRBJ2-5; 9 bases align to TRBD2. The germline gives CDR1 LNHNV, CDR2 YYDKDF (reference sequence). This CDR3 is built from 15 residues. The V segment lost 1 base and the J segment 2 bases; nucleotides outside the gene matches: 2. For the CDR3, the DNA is TGTGCCACCAGCAGAGGGCTAGCGGGACAAGAGACCCAGTACTTC. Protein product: CATSRGLAGQETQYF.

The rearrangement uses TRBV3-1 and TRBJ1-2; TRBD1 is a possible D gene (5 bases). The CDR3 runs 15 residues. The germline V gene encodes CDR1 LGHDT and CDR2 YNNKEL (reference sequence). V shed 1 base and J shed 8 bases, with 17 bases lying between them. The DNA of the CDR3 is TGTGCCAGCAGCCAAGTCGAGGCAGGGCCGGTGGGCTACACCTTC. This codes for CASSQVEAGPVGYTF.

The CDR3 spells CSAKVSSLMYGYTF. In nucleotides, the CDR3 is TGCAGTGCTAAGGTCTCTTCCTTGATGTATGGCTACACCTTC. The chain combines TRBV20-1 with TRBJ1-2, with D hard to call. The ends were cut back, 4 bases at V and 5 bases at J, with 17 bases in the middle. The CDR3 is 14 amino acids. Germline loops: CDR1 DFQATT, CDR2 SNEGSKA (reference sequence).

The CDR3 protein is CASRTGTRVSPETQYF. CDR3 sequence (DNA): TGTGCCAGCAGAACCGGGACTAGAGTGAGCCCAGAGACCCAGTACTTC. The chain links TRBV12-3 or TRBV12-4 to TRBJ2-5; 8 bases align to TRBD2. V trimming: 6 bases; J trimming: 4 bases; junction bases outside the gene matches: 13. The CDR3 sequence is 16 residues long.

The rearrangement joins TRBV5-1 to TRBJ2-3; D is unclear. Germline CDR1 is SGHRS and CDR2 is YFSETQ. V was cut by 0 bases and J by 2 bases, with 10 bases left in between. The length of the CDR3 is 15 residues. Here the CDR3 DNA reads TGCGCCAGCAGCTTGGAAGGCGCCTTCACAGATACGCAGTATTTT. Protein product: CASSLEGAFTDTQYF. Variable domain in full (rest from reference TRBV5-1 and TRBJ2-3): KAGVTQTPRYLIKTRGQQVTLSCSPISGHRSVSWYQQTPGQGLQFLFEYFSETQRNKGNFPGRFSGRQFSNSRSEMNVSTLELGDSALYLCASSLEGAFTDTQYFGPGTRLTVL.

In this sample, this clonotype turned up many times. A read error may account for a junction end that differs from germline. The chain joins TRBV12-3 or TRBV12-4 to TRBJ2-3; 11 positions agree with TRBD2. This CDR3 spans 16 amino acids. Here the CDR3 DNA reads TGCGCCAGCAGCCCGGGGACTAGCGGACGCACAGATACGCAGTATTTT. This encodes CASSPGTSGRTDTQYF.

The CDR3 DNA reads as TGTGCCAGCAGTTTAAACCTCCGGAGCGTCTCCTACAATGAGCAGTTCTTC. Residues: CASSLNLRSVSYNEQFF. This rearrangement joins TRBV27 to TRBJ2-1; no definite D call. V was cut by 2 bases and J by 0 bases, with 14 bases left in between. There are 17 residues in the CDR3. The germline CDR1 and CDR2 sequences are MNHEY and SMNVEV (reference sequence).

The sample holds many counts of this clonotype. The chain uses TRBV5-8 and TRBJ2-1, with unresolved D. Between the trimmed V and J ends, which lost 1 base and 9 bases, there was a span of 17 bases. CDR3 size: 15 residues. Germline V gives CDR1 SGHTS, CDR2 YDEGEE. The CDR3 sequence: CASSLRLKGRVEQFF. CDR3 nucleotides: TGTGCCAGCAGCTTGCGGCTAAAAGGGCGCGTTGAGCAGTTCTTC. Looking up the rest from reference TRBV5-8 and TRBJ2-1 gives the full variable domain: EAGVTQSPTHLIKTRGQQATLRCSPISGHTSVYWYQQALGLGLQFLLWYDEGEERNRGNFPPRFSGRQFPNYSSELNVNALELEDSALYLCASSLRLKGRVEQFFGPGTRLTVL.

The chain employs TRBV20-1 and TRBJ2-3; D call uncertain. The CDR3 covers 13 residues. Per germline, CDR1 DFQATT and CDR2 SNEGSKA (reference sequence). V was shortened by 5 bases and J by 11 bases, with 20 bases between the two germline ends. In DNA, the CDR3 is TGCAGTGCTTACCGTACCACATCCCTACAGCAGTATTTT. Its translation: CSAYRTTSLQQYF.

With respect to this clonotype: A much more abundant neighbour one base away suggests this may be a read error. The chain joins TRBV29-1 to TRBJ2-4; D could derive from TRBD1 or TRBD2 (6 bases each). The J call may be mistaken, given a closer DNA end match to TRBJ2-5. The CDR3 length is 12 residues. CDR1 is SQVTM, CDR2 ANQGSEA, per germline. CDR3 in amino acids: CSVGGGKGTQYF. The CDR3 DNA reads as TGCAGCGTTGGAGGGGGGAAGGGGACCCAGTACTTC.

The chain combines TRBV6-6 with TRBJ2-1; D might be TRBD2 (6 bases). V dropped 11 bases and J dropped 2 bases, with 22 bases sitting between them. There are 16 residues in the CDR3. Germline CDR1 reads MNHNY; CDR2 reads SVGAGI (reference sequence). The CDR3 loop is CAGGAMSSVAYNEQFF. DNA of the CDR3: TGTGCCGGCGGGGCTATGTCGTCGGTTGCCTACAATGAGCAGTTCTTC.

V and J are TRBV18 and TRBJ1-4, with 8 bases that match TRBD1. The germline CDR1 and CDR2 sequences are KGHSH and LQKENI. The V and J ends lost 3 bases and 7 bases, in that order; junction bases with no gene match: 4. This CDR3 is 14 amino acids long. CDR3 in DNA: TGTGCCAGCTCACCCTTGGACAGGGTTGAAAAACTGTTTTTT. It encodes CASSPLDRVEKLFF.

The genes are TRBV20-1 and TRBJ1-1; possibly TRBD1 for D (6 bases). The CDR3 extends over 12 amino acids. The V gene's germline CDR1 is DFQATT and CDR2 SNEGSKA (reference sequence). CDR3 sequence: CRGIRGDTEAFF. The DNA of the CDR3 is TGCAGGGGGATTAGGGGGGACACTGAAGCTTTCTTT.